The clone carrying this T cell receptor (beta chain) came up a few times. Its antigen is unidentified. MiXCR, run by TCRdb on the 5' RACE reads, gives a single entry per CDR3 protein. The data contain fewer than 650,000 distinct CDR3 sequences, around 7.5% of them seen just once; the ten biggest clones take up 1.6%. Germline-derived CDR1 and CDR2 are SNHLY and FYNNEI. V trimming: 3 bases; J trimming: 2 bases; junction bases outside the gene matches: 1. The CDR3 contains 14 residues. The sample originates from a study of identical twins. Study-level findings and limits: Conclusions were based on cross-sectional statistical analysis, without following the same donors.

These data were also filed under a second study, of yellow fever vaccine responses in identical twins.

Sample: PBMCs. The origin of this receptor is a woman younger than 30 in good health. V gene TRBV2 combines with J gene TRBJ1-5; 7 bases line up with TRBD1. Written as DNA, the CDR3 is TGTGCCAGCAGTGATGACAGGGGCAATCAGCCCCAGCATTTT. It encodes CASSDDRGNQPQHF.